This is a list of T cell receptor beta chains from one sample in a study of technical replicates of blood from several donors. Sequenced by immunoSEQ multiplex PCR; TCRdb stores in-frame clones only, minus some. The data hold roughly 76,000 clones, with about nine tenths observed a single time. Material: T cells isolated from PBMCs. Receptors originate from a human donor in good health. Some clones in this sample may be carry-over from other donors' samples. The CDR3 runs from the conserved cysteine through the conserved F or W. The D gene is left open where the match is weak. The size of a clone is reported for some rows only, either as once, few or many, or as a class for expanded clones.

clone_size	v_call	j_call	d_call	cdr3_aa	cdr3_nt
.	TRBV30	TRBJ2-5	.	CAWSADILQETQYF	TGTGCCTGGAGTGCGGACATATTACAAGAGACCCAGTACTTC
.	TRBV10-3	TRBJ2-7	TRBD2	CATLNSGTYEQYF	TGTGCCACCCTCAATAGCGGGACCTACGAGCAGTACTTC
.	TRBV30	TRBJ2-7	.	CAWGRLPRPEQYF	TGTGCCTGGGGGAGACTCCCTCGCCCCGAGCAGTACTTC
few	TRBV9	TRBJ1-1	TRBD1	CASSGALQGAPGTEAFF	TGTGCCAGCAGCGGGGCTCTACAGGGGGCGCCGGGGACTGAAGCTTTCTTT
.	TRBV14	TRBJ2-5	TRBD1	CASSQEVHGDRDWETQYF	TGTGCCAGCAGCCAAGAAGTACATGGGGACAGGGATTGGGAGACCCAGTACTTC
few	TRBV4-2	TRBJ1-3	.	CASSQDLVAGGNTIYF	TGTGCCAGCAGCCAAGATCTTGTAGCGGGGGGAAACACCATATATTTT
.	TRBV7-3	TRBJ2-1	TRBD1	CASSSYGTGYNEQFF	TGTGCCAGCAGCTCCTACGGGACAGGGTACAATGAGCAGTTCTTC
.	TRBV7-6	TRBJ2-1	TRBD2	CASSADPATSGRARTYNEQFF	TGTGCCAGCAGCGCCGATCCGGCTACTAGCGGGAGGGCCAGGACCTACAATGAGCAGTTCTTC
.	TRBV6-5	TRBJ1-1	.	CASSTTGVNTEAFF	TGTGCCAGCAGTACTACAGGAGTGAACACTGAAGCTTTCTTT
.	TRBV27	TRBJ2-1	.	CASSSIASSYNEQFF	TGTGCCAGCAGTTCTATAGCGAGCTCCTACAATGAGCAGTTCTTC
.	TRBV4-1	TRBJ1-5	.	CASSQDTGQPQHF	TGCGCCAGCAGCCAAGATACAGGTCAGCCCCAGCATTTT
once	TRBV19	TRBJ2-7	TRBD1	CASSLGQPGTYEQYF	TGTGCCAGTAGCCTGGGACAGCCGGGGACCTACGAGCAGTACTTC
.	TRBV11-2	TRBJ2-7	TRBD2	CASTLGGAYEQYF	TGTGCCAGCACCCTGGGGGGGGCCTACGAGCAGTACTTC
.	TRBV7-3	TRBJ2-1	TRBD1	CASSPGQGFNEQFF	TGTGCCAGCAGCCCGGGACAGGGGTTCAATGAGCAGTTCTTC
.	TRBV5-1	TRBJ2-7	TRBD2	CASSLDPSGAYEQYF	TGCGCCAGCAGCTTGGACCCTAGCGGGGCCTACGAGCAGTACTTC
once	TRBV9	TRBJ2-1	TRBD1	CASSASTGAEREQFF	TGTGCCAGCAGCGCCTCGACAGGGGCGGAGAGGGAGCAGTTCTTC
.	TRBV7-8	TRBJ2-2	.	CASSLASGELFF	TGTGCCAGCAGCTTAGCCTCTGGGGAGCTGTTTTTT
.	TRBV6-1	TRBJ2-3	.	CASSVYDTQYF	TGTGCCAGCAGTGTTTATGATACGCAGTATTTT
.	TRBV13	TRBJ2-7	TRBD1	CASSPQDRSSYEQYF	TGTGCCAGCAGCCCCCAGGACAGGAGCTCCTACGAGCAGTACTTC
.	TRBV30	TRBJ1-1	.	CAWSRQMNTEAFF	TGTGCCTGGAGTAGACAGATGAACACTGAAGCTTTCTTT
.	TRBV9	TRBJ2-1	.	CASSAGSGMSSYNEQFF	TGTGCCAGCAGTGCTGGTAGCGGAATGAGCTCCTACAATGAGCAGTTCTTC
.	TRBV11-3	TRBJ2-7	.	CASSLQGNEEGQYF	TGTGCCAGCAGCTTACAGGGAAACGAGGAGGGGCAGTACTTC
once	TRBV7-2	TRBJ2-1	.	CASSLSSQVQFF	TGTGCCAGCAGCTTATCCAGCCAGGTGCAGTTCTTC
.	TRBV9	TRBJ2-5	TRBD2	CASSVDSGGGGETQYF	TGTGCCAGCAGCGTAGACAGCGGGGGGGGAGGAGAGACCCAGTACTTC
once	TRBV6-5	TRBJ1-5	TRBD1	CASSAGGFQPQHF	TGTGCCAGCAGTGCAGGGGGCTTTCAGCCCCAGCATTTT
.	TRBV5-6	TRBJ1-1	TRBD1	CASSIIWTGGSTEAFF	TGTGCCAGCAGCATCATCTGGACAGGGGGAAGCACTGAAGCTTTCTTT
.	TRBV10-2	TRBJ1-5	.	CASLQVNSNQPQHF	TGCGCCAGCTTACAGGTTAATAGCAATCAGCCCCAGCATTTT
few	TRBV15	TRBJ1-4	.	CATSRDYREGEKLFF	TGTGCCACCAGCAGAGATTACAGGGAGGGGGAAAAACTGTTTTTT
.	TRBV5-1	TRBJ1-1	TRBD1	CASSFQGADTEAFF	TGCGCCAGCAGCTTTCAGGGGGCGGACACTGAAGCTTTCTTT
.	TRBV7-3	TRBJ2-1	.	CASSGGGALLNEQFF	TGTGCCAGCAGCGGCGGGGGCGCACTTTTGAATGAGCAGTTCTTC
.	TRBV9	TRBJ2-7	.	CASSVGIGEQYF	TGTGCCAGCAGCGTAGGCATCGGGGAGCAGTACTTC
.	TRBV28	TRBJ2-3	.	CASTLTTGTDTQYF	TGTGCCAGCACCTTAACGACAGGCACAGATACGCAGTATTTT
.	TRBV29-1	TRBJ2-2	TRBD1	CSADRAYTGELFF	TGCAGCGCGGACAGGGCGTACACCGGGGAGCTGTTTTTT
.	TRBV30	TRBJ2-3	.	CAWSVPRMAQYF	TGTGCCTGGAGTGTACCTAGGATGGCGCAGTATTTT
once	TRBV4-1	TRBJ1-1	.	CASSRQEGTEAFF	TGCGCCAGCAGCCGACAGGAAGGAACTGAAGCTTTCTTT
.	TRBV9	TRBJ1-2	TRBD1	CASSGDRGGYGYTF	TGTGCCAGCAGCGGAGACAGGGGGGGCTATGGCTACACCTTC
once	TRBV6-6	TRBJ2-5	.	CASRSGDQETQYF	TGTGCCAGCAGGTCAGGGGACCAAGAGACCCAGTACTTC
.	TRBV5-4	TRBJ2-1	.	CASSLPGYNEQFF	TGTGCCAGCAGCTTGCCGGGATACAATGAGCAGTTCTTC
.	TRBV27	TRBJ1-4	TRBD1	CASSFLSWTGNEKLFF	TGTGCCAGCAGTTTCCTAAGTTGGACAGGGAATGAAAAACTGTTTTTT
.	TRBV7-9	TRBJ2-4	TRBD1	CASSIYKGQGLAKNIQYF	TGTGCCAGCAGCATATATAAAGGACAGGGGCTAGCCAAAAACATTCAGTACTTC
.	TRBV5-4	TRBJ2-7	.	CASSSSYEQYF	TGTGCCAGCAGCTCTTCCTACGAGCAGTACTTC
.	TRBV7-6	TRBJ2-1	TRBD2	CASGGGLAGDSSYNEQFF	TGTGCCAGCGGCGGGGGACTAGCGGGGGACAGCTCCTACAATGAGCAGTTCTTC
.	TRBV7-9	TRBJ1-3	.	CAGEGFPTGNTIYF	TGTGCCGGCGAGGGCTTTCCTACTGGAAACACCATATATTTT
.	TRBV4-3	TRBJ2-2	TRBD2	CASSQKRYLAGATGELFF	TGCGCCAGCAGCCAAAAACGGTACCTAGCGGGAGCTACCGGGGAGCTGTTTTTT
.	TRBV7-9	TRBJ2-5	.	CASSLPGGQETQYF	TGTGCCAGCAGCTTACCCGGCGGCCAAGAGACCCAGTACTTC
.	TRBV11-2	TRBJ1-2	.	CASSSGAGIHYGYTF	TGTGCCAGCAGCTCAGGGGCAGGAATCCACTATGGCTACACCTTC
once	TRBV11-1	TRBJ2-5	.	CASSLSGHGETQYF	TGTGCCAGCAGCTTATCAGGTCATGGAGAGACCCAGTACTTC